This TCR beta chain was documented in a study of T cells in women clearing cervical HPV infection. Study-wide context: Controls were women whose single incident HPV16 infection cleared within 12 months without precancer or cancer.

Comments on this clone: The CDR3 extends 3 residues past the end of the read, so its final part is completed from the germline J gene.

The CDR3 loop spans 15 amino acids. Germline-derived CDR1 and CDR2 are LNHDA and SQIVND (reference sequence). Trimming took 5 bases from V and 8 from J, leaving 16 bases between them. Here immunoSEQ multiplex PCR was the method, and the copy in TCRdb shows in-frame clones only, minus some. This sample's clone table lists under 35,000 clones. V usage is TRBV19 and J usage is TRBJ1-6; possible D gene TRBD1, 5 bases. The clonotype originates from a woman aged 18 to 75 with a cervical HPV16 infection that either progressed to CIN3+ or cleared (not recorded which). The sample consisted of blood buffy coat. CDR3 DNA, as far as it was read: TGTGCCAGTAGTCATACAGGCACCGCCGATTCACCC. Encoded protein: CASSHTGTADSP. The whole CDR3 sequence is CASSHTGTADSPLHF.